These 19 T cell receptor beta chains came from one sample sequenced in a study of response to subunit inactivated influenza vaccine. A single record per CDR3 protein comes from TCRdb applying MiXCR to the RT-PCR reads. The table has around 200,000 distinct CDR3 sequences, approximately 8.7% seen once. The sample consisted of non-naive T cells sorted from PBMCs, taken on the day of vaccination. These receptor sequences come from a man between 50 and 59 years old who received an inactivated influenza vaccine.

This clonotype has more than one count but fewer than ten. V gene TRBV6-1 combines with J gene TRBJ1-6; 7 nucleotides match TRBD1. CDR3 length: 12 amino acids. Germline lookup yields CDR1 MNHNS and CDR2 SASEGT. The V and J ends lost 7 bases and 9 bases, in that order; junction bases with no gene match: 3. CDR3 in DNA: TGTGCCAGCAACAGGGGAGGTTCACCCCTCCACTTT. This gives the protein CASNRGGSPLHF.

Sample share makes this clonotype medium-sized. The chain is built from TRBV29-1 and TRBJ2-7, with TRBD1 matching over 9 bases. Germline CDR1 SQVTM, CDR2 ANQGSEA. The CDR3 has 12 residues. After removal of 7 bases from V and 3 bases from J, the junction contained 4 bases not matched to a gene. The CDR3 DNA reads TGCAGCGCCGGGACAGGGTTCTACGAGCAGTACTTC. It codes for CSAGTGFYEQYF.

The V gene is TRBV5-6, the J gene TRBJ1-2; D gene ambiguous. This CDR3 has 13 residues. The germline V and J ends were trimmed by 0 bases and 6 bases, with 9 bases remaining between them. Per germline, CDR1 SGHDT and CDR2 YYEEEE. CDR3 residues: CASSLEREDGYTF. In DNA form, the CDR3 reads TGTGCCAGCAGCTTGGAAAGGGAGGATGGCTACACCTTC.

Notes on this clonotype: Its ends do not fully match the called genes, so a read error is possible. The rearrangement joins TRBV3-1 to TRBJ2-7; a possible D gene is TRBD2 (5 bases). The CDR3 consists of 12 residues. Germline values: CDR1 LGHDT, CDR2 YNNKEL (reference sequence). CDR3 nucleotides: TGCGGCAGCCGGGGTACAGACTACGAGCAGTACTTC. This codes for CGSRGTDYEQYF.

This clonotype has a handful of counts. J is TRBJ2-3 and V is TRBV20-1; 11 nucleotides align to TRBD2. This CDR3 contains 16 residues. Germline V gene lookup returns CDR1 DFQATT and CDR2 SNEGSKA (reference sequence). V shed 5 bases, J shed 2 bases, and the junction held 9 bases outside the gene matches. CDR3 sequence reads: CSASRTSGRPTDTQYF. The DNA of the CDR3 is TGCAGTGCTTCCCGGACTAGCGGGCGACCCACAGATACGCAGTATTTT.

A few counts support this clonotype. This chain joins TRBV24-1 and TRBJ1-5; 7 bases are a match to TRBD1. The CDR3 sequence is 16 residues long. Germline V CDR1 and CDR2: KGHDR, SFDVKD. V was clipped by 4 bases and J by 2 bases; unmatched bases: 7. The chain's CDR3 is CATSETTGYGNQPQHF. The CDR3 DNA reads as TGTGCCACCAGTGAAACGACAGGGTACGGCAATCAGCCCCAGCATTTT.

This clonotype has at least ten counts. The rearrangement links TRBV6-5 to TRBJ1-1; D possibly corresponds to TRBD1 (5 bases). The length of the CDR3 is 13 residues. V was cut by 0 bases and J by 5 bases, with 7 bases left in between. Germline V gene sequence: CDR1 MNHEY, CDR2 SVGAGI. This CDR3 is CASSYSGVTEAFF. The CDR3 region has the DNA TGTGCCAGCAGTTACTCAGGGGTGACTGAAGCTTTCTTT.

This chain uses TRBV6-2 or TRBV6-3 with TRBJ2-6; D assignment may be TRBD1 or TRBD2 (5 bases each). CDR1 and CDR2 (germline): MNHEY, SVGEGT. Trimming shortened V by 6 bases and J by 0 bases, and 15 bases separated the two germline ends. CDR3 length equals 17 residues. CDR3 bases: TGTGCCAGCAGACGCCTGGGACGGACCTCTGGGGCCAACGTCCTGACTTTC. It specifies CASRRLGRTSGANVLTF.

V is TRBV7-9 and J is TRBJ2-2, with D possibly being TRBD1 or TRBD2 (5 bases each). The CDR3 is 14 amino acids. V lost 6 bases to trimming and J lost 4 bases, with 12 bases between them. CDR1 and CDR2 (germline): SEHNR, FQNEAQ (reference sequence). CDR3 nucleotides: TGTGCCAGCAGAGAGGGGACGGCCACCGGGGAGCTGTTTTTT. It encodes CASREGTATGELFF.

In this sample, this clonotype turned up a few times. The chain joins TRBV7-2 to TRBJ1-3; D ambiguous. This CDR3 spans 13 amino acids. Germline V gene sequence: CDR1 SGHTA, CDR2 FQGNSA. The V end was cut by 1 base, the J end by 4 bases, with 5 bases between. The CDR3 nucleotides read TGTGCCAGCAGCTTAGAGTTCGGAAACACCATATATTTT. This codes for CASSLEFGNTIYF.

This clonotype has just a few counts. The chain has TRBV13 and TRBJ2-3; 9 nucleotides match TRBD2. Germline trimming cut 1 base from V and 2 bases from J; bases unmatched to any gene: 7. CDR1 is PRHDT and CDR2 is FYEKMQ in the germline V gene (reference sequence). The CDR3 totals 17 residues. CDR3: CASSLVSLAGTTDTQYF. In nucleotides, the CDR3 is TGTGCCAGCAGCTTAGTCAGTCTAGCGGGGACCACAGATACGCAGTATTTT.

The sample holds many counts of this clonotype. V is TRBV11-2 and J is TRBJ2-3; the match to TRBD1 covers 7 bases. Germline lookup yields CDR1 SGHAT and CDR2 FQNNGV. The CDR3 runs to 16 residues. Trimming at V came to 4 bases and at J to 2 bases, leaving 9 bases not matched to a gene. The CDR3 loop is CASSSGTGTVTDTQYF. CDR3 in DNA: TGTGCCAGCAGCTCAGGGACCGGGACAGTCACAGATACGCAGTATTTT.

The chain employs TRBV18 and TRBJ2-1, with 10 bases matching TRBD2. This CDR3 has 17 amino acids. Germline trimming cut 3 bases from V and 4 bases from J; bases unmatched to any gene: 9. Per germline, CDR1 KGHSH and CDR2 LQKENI. CDR3 sequence reads: CASSPTSGTAPYNEQFF. Here the CDR3 DNA reads TGTGCCAGCTCACCCACTAGCGGGACCGCCCCTTACAATGAGCAGTTCTTC.

The chain links TRBV30 to TRBJ1-1; TRBD1 is a possible D gene (5 bases). V was cut by 5 bases and J by 1 base, with 11 bases left in between. The CDR3 length is 13 residues. Germline CDR1 reads GTSNPN; CDR2 reads SVGIG (reference sequence). The CDR3 protein is CAWSRGANTEAFF. CDR3 nucleotide sequence: TGTGCCTGGTCAAGGGGCGCGAACACTGAAGCTTTCTTT.

The chain carries TRBV29-1 and TRBJ2-1; unclear D gene. Germline CDR1 is SQVTM and CDR2 is ANQGSEA. V lost 4 bases, J lost 2 bases, and 9 bases lay in between. The CDR3 is made up of 13 amino acids. The CDR3 bases are TGCAGCGTTGGGCAGGTAGCCTACAATGAGCAGTTCTTC. It translates to CSVGQVAYNEQFF.

The chain employs TRBV6-1 and TRBJ1-2, with D possibly TRBD1 on 5 matching bases. The CDR3 is 13 residues long. The V end lost 8 bases, the J end lost 8 bases, and 18 bases lay between the germline ends. CDR1 is MNHNS and CDR2 is SASEGT in the germline V gene. This CDR3 is CASSQGTERGYTF. The CDR3 DNA follows: TGTGCCAGCTCTCAGGGAACGGAGAGGGGCTACACCTTC.

In nucleotides, the CDR3 is TGCAGTGCTAGCCAGGGTAACTACGAGCAGTACTTC. It specifies CSASQGNYEQYF. The chain uses TRBV20-1 and TRBJ2-7; perhaps TRBD1 as D (5 bases). Trimming left V 3 bases short and J 3 bases short, with 9 bases between. The CDR3 runs to 12 residues. CDR1 and CDR2 from the germline V gene are DFQATT and SNEGSKA (reference sequence).

A word on this clonotype: This sequence may be a read error, since a much larger clone differs from it by one base. The rearrangement joins TRBV12-3 or TRBV12-4 to TRBJ2-6, with 9 bases matching TRBD1. The length of the CDR3 is 17 residues. The CDR3 protein is CTSKPGQGPSGANVLTF. CDR3 bases: TGTACCAGCAAACCGGGACAGGGTCCCTCTGGGGCCAACGTCCTGACTTTC.

This chain links TRBV7-8 with TRBJ2-1; TRBD2 matches 8 bases. Germline-derived CDR1 and CDR2 are SGHVS and FQNEAQ. Trimming at V came to 2 bases and at J to 6 bases, leaving 12 bases not matched to a gene. The CDR3 loop spans 17 amino acids. Here the CDR3 reads CASSLRAASGGPNEQFF. CDR3 DNA sequence: TGTGCCAGCAGCTTAAGGGCTGCGAGCGGGGGCCCCAATGAGCAGTTCTTC.